This T cell receptor (beta chain) was sequenced for a study of T cell repertoires in cytomegalovirus infection. Looking at the study overall: The authors relied on CMV epitopes, both recently identified HLA-C-restricted and well-studied HLA-B-restricted. Through public TCR beta signatures, both CMV infection and matching HLA type were indicated. Findings and limits, study-wide: The response measured ex vivo was dominated by TCR beta clonotypes (HLA-C-restricted and CMV-specific). Accumulated public TCR beta family frequency recognized individuals carrying CMV together with the relevant HLA.

Using its own MiXCR run on the reads, TCRdb lists one record per CDR3 protein. The data show roughly 730,000 distinct CDR3 sequences, around 35% seen once. As concerns this clonotype: Its antigen is as yet unknown.

The sample here was cultured PBMCs, taken from culture after CMV antigen stimulation. The TCR sequence derives from a human donor in good health (CMV status not recorded). Some clones in this sample may be carry-over from other donors' samples.

This chain's CDR3 is CASSLDPSWSTLYGYTF. CDR3 nucleotide sequence: TGTGCCAGCAGCTTAGACCCCTCTTGGTCAACCCTCTATGGCTACACCTTC. The chain employs TRBV11-2 and TRBJ1-2; D call uncertain. V was cut by 0 bases and J by 4 bases, with 18 bases left in between. Germline values: CDR1 SGHAT, CDR2 FQNNGV. CDR3 length: 17 residues.